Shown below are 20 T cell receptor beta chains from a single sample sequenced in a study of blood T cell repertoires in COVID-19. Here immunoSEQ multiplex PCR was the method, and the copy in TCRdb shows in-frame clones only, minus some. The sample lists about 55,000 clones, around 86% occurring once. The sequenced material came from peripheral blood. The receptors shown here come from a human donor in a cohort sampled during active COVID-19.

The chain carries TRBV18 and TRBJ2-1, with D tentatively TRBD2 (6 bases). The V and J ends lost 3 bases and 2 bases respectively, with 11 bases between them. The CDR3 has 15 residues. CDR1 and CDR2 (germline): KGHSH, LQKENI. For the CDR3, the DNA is TGTGCCAGCTCACCCGTGACTAGAACCTACAATGAGCAGTTCTTC. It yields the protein CASSPVTRTYNEQFF.

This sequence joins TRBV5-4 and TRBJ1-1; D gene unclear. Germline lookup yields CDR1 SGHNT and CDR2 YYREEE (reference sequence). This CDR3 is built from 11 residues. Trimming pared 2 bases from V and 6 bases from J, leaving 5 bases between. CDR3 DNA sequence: TGTGCCAGCAGCTTCGGGGCTGAAGCTTTCTTT. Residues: CASSFGAEAFF.

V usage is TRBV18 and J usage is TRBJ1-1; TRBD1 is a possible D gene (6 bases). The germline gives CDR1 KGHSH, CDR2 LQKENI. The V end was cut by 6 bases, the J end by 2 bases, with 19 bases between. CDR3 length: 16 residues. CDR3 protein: CASSPSTGQVNTEAFF. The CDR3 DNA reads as TGTGCCAGCTCGCCCTCAACAGGGCAGGTTAACACTGAAGCTTTCTTT.

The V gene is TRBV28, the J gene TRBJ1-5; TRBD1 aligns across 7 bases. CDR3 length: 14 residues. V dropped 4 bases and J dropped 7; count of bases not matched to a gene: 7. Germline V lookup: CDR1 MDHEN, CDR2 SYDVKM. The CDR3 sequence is CASSSLQGRQPQHF. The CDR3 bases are TGTGCCAGCAGTTCACTACAGGGGAGGCAGCCCCAGCATTTT.

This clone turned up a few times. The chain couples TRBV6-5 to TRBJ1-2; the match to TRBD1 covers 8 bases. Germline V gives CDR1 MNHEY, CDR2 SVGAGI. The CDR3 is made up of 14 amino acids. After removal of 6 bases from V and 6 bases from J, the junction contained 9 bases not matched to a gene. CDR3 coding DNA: TGTGCCAGCAGACTGACAGGGGTTACGGATGGCTACACCTTC. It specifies CASRLTGVTDGYTF.

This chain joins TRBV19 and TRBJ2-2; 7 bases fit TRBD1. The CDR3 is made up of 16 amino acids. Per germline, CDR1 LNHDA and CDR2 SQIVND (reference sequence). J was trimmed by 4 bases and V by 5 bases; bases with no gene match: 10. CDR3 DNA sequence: TGTGCCAGTAGTGGACGGGACAGACAAGCCACCGGGGAGCTGTTTTTT. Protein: CASSGRDRQATGELFF. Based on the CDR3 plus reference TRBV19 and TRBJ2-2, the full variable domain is DGGITQSPKYLFRKEGQNVTLSCEQNLNHDAMYWYRQDPGQGLRLIYYSQIVNDFQKGDIAEGYSVSREKKESFPLTVTSAQKNPTAFYLCASSGRDRQATGELFFGEGSRLTVL.

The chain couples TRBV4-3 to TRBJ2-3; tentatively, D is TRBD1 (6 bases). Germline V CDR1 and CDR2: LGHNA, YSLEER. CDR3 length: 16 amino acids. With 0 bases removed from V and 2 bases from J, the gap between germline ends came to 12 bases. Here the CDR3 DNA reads TGCGCCAGCAGCCAAGAGGTCCAGGGGTACACAGATACGCAGTATTTT. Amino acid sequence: CASSQEVQGYTDTQYF.

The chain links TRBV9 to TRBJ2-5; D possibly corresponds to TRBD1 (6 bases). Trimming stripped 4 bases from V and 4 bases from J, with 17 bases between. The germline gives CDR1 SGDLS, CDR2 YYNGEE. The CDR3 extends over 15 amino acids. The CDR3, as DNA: TGTGCCAGCAGCAGGACAGCAACGGGGCGAGAGACCCAGTACTTC. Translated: CASSRTATGRETQYF.

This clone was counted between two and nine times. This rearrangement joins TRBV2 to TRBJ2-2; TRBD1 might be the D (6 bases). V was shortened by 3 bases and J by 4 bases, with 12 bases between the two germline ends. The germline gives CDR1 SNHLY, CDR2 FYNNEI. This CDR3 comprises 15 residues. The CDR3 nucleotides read TGTGCCAGCAGTGATCTCAGGGGCGCCACCGGGGAGCTGTTTTTT. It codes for CASSDLRGATGELFF.

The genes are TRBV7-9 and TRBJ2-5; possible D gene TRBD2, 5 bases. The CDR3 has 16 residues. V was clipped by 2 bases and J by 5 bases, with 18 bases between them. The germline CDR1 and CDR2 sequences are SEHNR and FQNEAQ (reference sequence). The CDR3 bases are TGTGCCAGCAGCTTAACGCGGGTAGCTAAAGGGGAGACCCAGTACTTC. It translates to CASSLTRVAKGETQYF.

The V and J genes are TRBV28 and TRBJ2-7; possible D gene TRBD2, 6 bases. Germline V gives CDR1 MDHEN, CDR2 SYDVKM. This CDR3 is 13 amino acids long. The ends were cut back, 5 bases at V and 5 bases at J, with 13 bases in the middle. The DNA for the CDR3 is TGTGCCAGCAGTGTGCGGGGTTGGAACGAGCAGTACTTC. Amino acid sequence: CASSVRGWNEQYF.

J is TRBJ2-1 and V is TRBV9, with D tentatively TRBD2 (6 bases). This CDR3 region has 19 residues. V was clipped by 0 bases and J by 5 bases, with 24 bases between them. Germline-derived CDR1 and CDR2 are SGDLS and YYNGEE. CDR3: CASSVGRGRGLSPNNEQFF. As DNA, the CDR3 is TGTGCCAGCAGCGTAGGTCGGGGAAGGGGACTTTCCCCGAACAATGAGCAGTTCTTC.

CDR3 amino acids: CASSPQDRTYGYTF. DNA of the CDR3: TGCGCCAGCAGCCCGCAGGACAGGACCTATGGCTACACCTTC. V gene TRBV5-1 combines with J gene TRBJ1-2, with 7 bases aligning to TRBD1. This CDR3 spans 14 amino acids. CDR1 and CDR2 (germline): SGHRS, YFSETQ. J lost 4 bases, V lost 4 bases, and 7 bases had no gene match.

CDR3 region: CASSPPGTGGSEAFF. The CDR3 nucleotides read TGTGCCAGCAGCCCCCCCGGGACAGGGGGTTCGGAAGCTTTCTTT. The genes are TRBV3-1 (or the pseudogene TRBV3-2) and TRBJ1-1, with 11 bases fitting TRBD1. Germline trimming cut 4 bases from V and 8 bases from J; bases unmatched to any gene: 9. CDR1 and CDR2 from the germline V gene are LGHDT and YNNKEL (reference sequence). The CDR3 is 15 residues long.

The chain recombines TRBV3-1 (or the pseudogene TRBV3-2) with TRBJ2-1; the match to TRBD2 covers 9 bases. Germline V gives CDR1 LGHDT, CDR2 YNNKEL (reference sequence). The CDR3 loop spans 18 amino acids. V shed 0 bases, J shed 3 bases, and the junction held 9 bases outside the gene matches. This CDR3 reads CASSQDPPLAGSYNEQFF. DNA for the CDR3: TGTGCCAGCAGCCAAGATCCCCCTCTAGCGGGAAGCTACAATGAGCAGTTCTTC.

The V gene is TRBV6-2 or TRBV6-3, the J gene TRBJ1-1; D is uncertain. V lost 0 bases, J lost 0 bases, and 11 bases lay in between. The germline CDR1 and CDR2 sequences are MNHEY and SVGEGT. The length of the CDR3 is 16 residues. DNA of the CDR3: TGTGCCAGCAGTTACTCTCAGACAAGAATGAACACTGAAGCTTTCTTT. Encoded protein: CASSYSQTRMNTEAFF.

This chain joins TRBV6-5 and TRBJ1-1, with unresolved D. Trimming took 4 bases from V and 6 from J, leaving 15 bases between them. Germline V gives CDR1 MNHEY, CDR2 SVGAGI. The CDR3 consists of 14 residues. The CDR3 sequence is CASSSAGSRAEAFF. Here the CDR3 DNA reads TGTGCCAGCAGTTCGGCAGGCTCGAGGGCTGAAGCTTTCTTT.

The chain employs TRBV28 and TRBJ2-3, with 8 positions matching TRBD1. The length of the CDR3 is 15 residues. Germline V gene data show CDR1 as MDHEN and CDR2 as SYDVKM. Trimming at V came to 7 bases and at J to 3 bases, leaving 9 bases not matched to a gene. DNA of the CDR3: TGTGCCAGCACCAATCGACAGGGGCGTACAGATACGCAGTATTTT. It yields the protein CASTNRQGRTDTQYF.

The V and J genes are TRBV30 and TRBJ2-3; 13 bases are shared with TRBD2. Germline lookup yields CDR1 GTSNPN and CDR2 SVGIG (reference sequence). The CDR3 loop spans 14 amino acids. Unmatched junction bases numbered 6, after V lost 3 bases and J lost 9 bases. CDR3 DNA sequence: TGTGCCTGGAGCAATGGACTAGCGGGAGAGACGCAGTATTTT. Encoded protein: CAWSNGLAGETQYF.

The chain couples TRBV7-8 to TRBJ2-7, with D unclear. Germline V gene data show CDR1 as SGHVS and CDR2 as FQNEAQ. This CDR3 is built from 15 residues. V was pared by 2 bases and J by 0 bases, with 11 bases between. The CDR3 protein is CASSLFAAGSYEQYF. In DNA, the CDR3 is TGTGCCAGCAGCTTATTTGCTGCAGGCTCCTACGAGCAGTACTTC.